This TCR beta chain was observed in a study of OX40 agonist ivuxolimab in advanced cancers. Sequenced by immunoSEQ multiplex PCR; TCRdb stores in-frame clones only, minus some. The table shows 100,000 or so clones, with 92% occurring only once. The CDR3 has 15 amino acids. CDR1 GTSNPN and CDR2 SVGIG come from the germline V gene (reference sequence). As for this clone: A junction boundary mismatches the germline segment, possibly from a read error.

The sequence was collected from an adult with an advanced solid tumor such as melanoma, head and neck, liver or kidney cancer. This specimen was CD4+ or CD8+ T cells sorted from blood, taken in a trial of the OX40 agonist ivuxolimab. The gene calls are TRBV30 and TRBJ1-2; 7 positions match TRBD1. The chain's CDR3 is CAWGLGGGPNYGYTF. The CDR3 region has the DNA TGTGCCTGGGGATTGGGAGGGGGCCCTAATTATGGCTACACCTTC.